This is a list of T cell receptor beta chains from one sample in a study of blood T cell repertoires in COVID-19. Method: immunoSEQ multiplex PCR; TCRdb's copy keeps in-frame clones and lacks some. The sample has roughly 45,000 clones, over 60% seen once. The sample taken for sequencing was peripheral blood. These receptors all come from a woman in her 70s with acute or convalescent COVID-19. Both conserved end residues are part of each CDR3. Fields, in order: V gene, D gene, J gene, CDR3 length, clone size, CDR3 DNA, CDR3 protein. A D gene is named only where the DNA matches it firmly. Only part of the rows carry a size: once, few, many, or a class if the clone is expanded.

v_call: TRBV3-1/TRBV3-2; d_call: -; j_call: TRBJ2-2; cdr3_length: 16; clone_size: -; cdr3_nt: TGTGCCAGCAGCCAGTCCTCGACAGGCTTAGCCGGGGAGCTGTTTTTT; cdr3_aa: CASSQSSTGLAGELFF
v_call: TRBV5-4; d_call: TRBD2; j_call: TRBJ2-2; cdr3_length: 15; clone_size: -; cdr3_nt: TGTGCCAGCAGCCCGGGACTAGCGGGGGCCGGGGAGCTGTTTTTT; cdr3_aa: CASSPGLAGAGELFF
v_call: TRBV11-2; d_call: TRBD1; j_call: TRBJ2-1; cdr3_length: 15; clone_size: -; cdr3_nt: TGTGCCAGCAGCTTAGGGGGACAGATCTACAATGAGCAGTTCTTC; cdr3_aa: CASSLGGQIYNEQFF
v_call: TRBV27; d_call: TRBD2; j_call: TRBJ2-3; cdr3_length: 16; clone_size: -; cdr3_nt: TGTGCCAGCAGATTGACTAGCGGAATTAGCACAGATACGCAGTATTTT; cdr3_aa: CASRLTSGISTDTQYF
v_call: TRBV6-5; d_call: TRBD1; j_call: TRBJ1-5; cdr3_length: 16; clone_size: -; cdr3_nt: TGTGCCAGCAGTTCCTCGGGACAGGGGTTGAATCAGCCCCAGCATTTT; cdr3_aa: CASSSSGQGLNQPQHF
v_call: TRBV24-1; d_call: -; j_call: TRBJ2-3; cdr3_length: 15; clone_size: -; cdr3_nt: TGTGCCACCAGTGATCGGATGGGAGGCACAGATACGCAGTATTTT; cdr3_aa: CATSDRMGGTDTQYF
v_call: TRBV5-6; d_call: -; j_call: TRBJ1-2; cdr3_length: 14; clone_size: -; cdr3_nt: TGTGCCAGCAGCTTAGGCGGGGCTAACTATGGCTACACCTTC; cdr3_aa: CASSLGGANYGYTF
v_call: TRBV19; d_call: -; j_call: TRBJ2-4; cdr3_length: 17; clone_size: -; cdr3_nt: TGTGCCAGTAGTCCGCGGGCCTCCCCAGCAGGCAAAAACATTCAGTACTTC; cdr3_aa: CASSPRASPAGKNIQYF
v_call: TRBV28; d_call: TRBD2; j_call: TRBJ2-7; cdr3_length: 16; clone_size: -; cdr3_nt: TGTGCCAGCGACAAAACGTCCAGCGGGAGGGCGTTGGAGCAGTACTTC; cdr3_aa: CASDKTSSGRALEQYF
v_call: TRBV7-2; d_call: -; j_call: TRBJ2-2; cdr3_length: 14; clone_size: -; cdr3_nt: TGTGCCAGCAGCTTAGCGCGGAACACCGGGGAGCTGTTTTTT; cdr3_aa: CASSLARNTGELFF
v_call: TRBV2; d_call: -; j_call: TRBJ1-1; cdr3_length: 16; clone_size: -; cdr3_nt: TGTGCCAGCAGTGCCCCCAGGGTAGGGTTGGACACTGAAGCTTTCTTT; cdr3_aa: CASSAPRVGLDTEAFF
v_call: TRBV29-1; d_call: -; j_call: TRBJ2-6; cdr3_length: 14; clone_size: -; cdr3_nt: TGCAGCGTGGGCGACCTCAGAGGGGCCAACGTCCTGACTTTC; cdr3_aa: CSVGDLRGANVLTF
v_call: TRBV28; d_call: -; j_call: TRBJ2-1; cdr3_length: 16; clone_size: -; cdr3_nt: TGTGCCAGCAGTTTATCAGGACTTAGCTCCTACAATGAGCAGTTCTTC; cdr3_aa: CASSLSGLSSYNEQFF
v_call: TRBV29-1; d_call: -; j_call: TRBJ2-5; cdr3_length: 12; clone_size: -; cdr3_nt: TGCAGCGTTGGGGAGCCGAGGGAGACCCAGTACTTC; cdr3_aa: CSVGEPRETQYF
v_call: TRBV5-6; d_call: TRBD1; j_call: TRBJ1-1; cdr3_length: 17; clone_size: -; cdr3_nt: TGTGCCAGCAGCAGCCGGGACAGGGGATTCGGGCGGACTGAAGCTTTCTTT; cdr3_aa: CASSSRDRGFGRTEAFF
v_call: TRBV9; d_call: -; j_call: TRBJ1-2; cdr3_length: 12; clone_size: -; cdr3_nt: TGTGCCAGCAGCGGGACATACTATGGCTACACCTTC; cdr3_aa: CASSGTYYGYTF
v_call: TRBV28; d_call: -; j_call: TRBJ2-7; cdr3_length: 14; clone_size: few; cdr3_nt: TGTGCCAGCAGTTTACTCAGGGCCTCCTACGAGCAGTACTTC; cdr3_aa: CASSLLRASYEQYF
v_call: TRBV28; d_call: TRBD1; j_call: TRBJ2-2; cdr3_length: 15; clone_size: -; cdr3_nt: TGTGCCAGCAGTCCCGGACAGGGCTTGTCCGGGGAGCTGTTTTTT; cdr3_aa: CASSPGQGLSGELFF
v_call: TRBV7-9; d_call: -; j_call: TRBJ1-6; cdr3_length: 14; clone_size: -; cdr3_nt: TGTGCCAGCAGAGCAACAGGGCGAGTCTCACCCCTCCACTTT; cdr3_aa: CASRATGRVSPLHF
v_call: TRBV5-1; d_call: TRBD1; j_call: TRBJ2-7; cdr3_length: 14; clone_size: -; cdr3_nt: TGCGCCAGCAGCCCCGGGACAGGAAACTACGAGCAGTACTTC; cdr3_aa: CASSPGTGNYEQYF
v_call: TRBV7-3; d_call: -; j_call: TRBJ1-6; cdr3_length: 13; clone_size: -; cdr3_nt: TGTGCCAGCAGCTTATTTCGTAATTCACCCCTCCACTTT; cdr3_aa: CASSLFRNSPLHF
v_call: TRBV7-2; d_call: TRBD1; j_call: TRBJ1-1; cdr3_length: 15; clone_size: -; cdr3_nt: TGTGCCAGCAGCACGGACGGGACAGGGGACACTGAAGCTTTCTTT; cdr3_aa: CASSTDGTGDTEAFF
v_call: TRBV19; d_call: TRBD1; j_call: TRBJ1-6; cdr3_length: 15; clone_size: -; cdr3_nt: TGTGCCAGTTGGTTGTTCGACAGGGGGAATTCACCCCTCCACTTT; cdr3_aa: CASWLFDRGNSPLHF
v_call: TRBV19; d_call: -; j_call: TRBJ2-2; cdr3_length: 15; clone_size: -; cdr3_nt: TGTGCCAGTAGCCCTAGCAGGTCTTTCACCGGGGAGCTGTTTTTT; cdr3_aa: CASSPSRSFTGELFF
v_call: TRBV19; d_call: TRBD1; j_call: TRBJ2-7; cdr3_length: 14; clone_size: -; cdr3_nt: TGTGCCAGTAGTCCCGGGACAGGGGGCTACGAGCAGTACTTC; cdr3_aa: CASSPGTGGYEQYF
v_call: TRBV7-2; d_call: TRBD1; j_call: TRBJ1-5; cdr3_length: 14; clone_size: -; cdr3_nt: TGTGCCAGCAGTCCGGGACAGGGTAGTCAGCCCCAGCATTTT; cdr3_aa: CASSPGQGSQPQHF
v_call: TRBV3-1/TRBV3-2; d_call: -; j_call: TRBJ1-3; cdr3_length: 14; clone_size: -; cdr3_nt: TGTGCCAGCAGCCAACAGGGTACTGGAAACACCATATATTTT; cdr3_aa: CASSQQGTGNTIYF
v_call: TRBV28; d_call: TRBD1; j_call: TRBJ1-4; cdr3_length: 15; clone_size: -; cdr3_nt: TGTGCCAGCAGTTTACCCGGACAGGGGGCTAAAAAACTGTTTTTT; cdr3_aa: CASSLPGQGAKKLFF
v_call: TRBV10-2; d_call: TRBD1; j_call: TRBJ1-2; cdr3_length: 14; clone_size: -; cdr3_nt: TGCGCCAGCAGTGATTTAGTGACAGGGTATGGCTACACCTTC; cdr3_aa: CASSDLVTGYGYTF
v_call: TRBV19; d_call: TRBD2; j_call: TRBJ2-3; cdr3_length: 16; clone_size: -; cdr3_nt: TGTGCCAGTAGTATGGGGACTAGCGGGGCCACAGATACGCAGTATTTT; cdr3_aa: CASSMGTSGATDTQYF
v_call: TRBV2; d_call: TRBD1; j_call: TRBJ2-5; cdr3_length: 13; clone_size: few; cdr3_nt: TGTGCCAGCAGTCTGGACAGGGTGGAGACCCAGTACTTC; cdr3_aa: CASSLDRVETQYF
v_call: TRBV2; d_call: TRBD1; j_call: TRBJ2-7; cdr3_length: 16; clone_size: -; cdr3_nt: TGTGCCAGCAGTGACGCCGGGACAGGGGTTTCCTACGAGCAGTACTTC; cdr3_aa: CASSDAGTGVSYEQYF
v_call: TRBV3-1/TRBV3-2; d_call: TRBD1; j_call: TRBJ1-6; cdr3_length: 15; clone_size: -; cdr3_nt: TGTGCCAGCAGCTTAGGACAGGGCGCTGATTCACCCCTCCACTTT; cdr3_aa: CASSLGQGADSPLHF
v_call: TRBV6-5; d_call: TRBD1; j_call: TRBJ2-5; cdr3_length: 16; clone_size: -; cdr3_nt: TGTGCCAGCAGTTCCTCCTTAGGGGGCCTCCAAGAGACCCAGTACTTC; cdr3_aa: CASSSSLGGLQETQYF
v_call: TRBV9; d_call: TRBD1; j_call: TRBJ2-1; cdr3_length: 14; clone_size: -; cdr3_nt: TGTGCCAGCAGCCCCGATTCAGGGACAGGAAAGCAGTTCTTC; cdr3_aa: CASSPDSGTGKQFF
v_call: TRBV6-2/TRBV6-3; d_call: -; j_call: TRBJ1-2; cdr3_length: 13; clone_size: -; cdr3_nt: TGTGCCAGCAGTTATGGGCGGGAGTATGGCTACACCTTC; cdr3_aa: CASSYGREYGYTF
v_call: TRBV18; d_call: -; j_call: TRBJ2-3; cdr3_length: 14; clone_size: -; cdr3_nt: TGTGCCAGCTCACCAGCTAGCGCCACAGATACGCAGTATTTT; cdr3_aa: CASSPASATDTQYF
v_call: TRBV5-1; d_call: TRBD2; j_call: TRBJ2-2; cdr3_length: 16; clone_size: -; cdr3_nt: TGCGCCAGCAGCTTGGAGTCTAGCGGGGCCACCGGGGAGCTGTTTTTT; cdr3_aa: CASSLESSGATGELFF
v_call: TRBV4-2; d_call: TRBD2; j_call: TRBJ2-7; cdr3_length: 13; clone_size: -; cdr3_nt: TGTGCCAGCAGCCCCCGACTAGCGGGGGAGCAGTACTTC; cdr3_aa: CASSPRLAGEQYF
v_call: TRBV5-8; d_call: -; j_call: TRBJ2-6; cdr3_length: 13; clone_size: -; cdr3_nt: TGTGCCAGCCGTTATTCTGGGGCCAACGTCCTGACTTTC; cdr3_aa: CASRYSGANVLTF
v_call: TRBV24-1; d_call: TRBD1; j_call: TRBJ1-2; cdr3_length: 17; clone_size: -; cdr3_nt: TGTGCCACCAGTGAGGCCGGGACAGGGGGCGCTTACTATGGCTACACCTTC; cdr3_aa: CATSEAGTGGAYYGYTF